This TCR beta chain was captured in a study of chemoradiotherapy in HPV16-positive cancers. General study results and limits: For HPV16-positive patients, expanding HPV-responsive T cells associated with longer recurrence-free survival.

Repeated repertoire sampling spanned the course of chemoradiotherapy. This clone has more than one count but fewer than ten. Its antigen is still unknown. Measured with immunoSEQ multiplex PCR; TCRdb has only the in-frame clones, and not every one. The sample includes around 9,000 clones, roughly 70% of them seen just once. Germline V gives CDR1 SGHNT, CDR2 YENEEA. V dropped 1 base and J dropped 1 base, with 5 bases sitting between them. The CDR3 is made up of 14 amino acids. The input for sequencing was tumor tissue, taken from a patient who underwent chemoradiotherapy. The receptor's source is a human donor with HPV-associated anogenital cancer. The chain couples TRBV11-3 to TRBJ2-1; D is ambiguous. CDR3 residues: CASSLAESYNEQFF. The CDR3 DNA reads TGTGCCAGCAGCTTAGCGGAGTCCTACAATGAGCAGTTCTTC. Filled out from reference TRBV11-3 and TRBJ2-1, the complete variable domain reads EAGVVQSPRYKIIEKKQPVAFWCNPISGHNTLYWYLQNLGQGPELLIRYENEEAVDDSQLPKDRFSAERLKGVDSTLKIQPAELGDSAVYLCASSLAESYNEQFFGPGTRLTVL.